The TCR beta chain under discussion was sequenced for a study of blood T cell repertoires in COVID-19. Study summary: The United States, Italy and Spain were the sources of the acute and convalescent COVID-19 samples. PBMCs, B-cell-depleted T cells, or T cells were the source of the cDNA or gDNA that made up the material.

Authors' data handling: Reference gene primer amplification gave nucleated cell count estimates. This table comes from immunoSEQ multiplex PCR, and its TCRdb copy is limited to in-frame clones, with some not included. The D gene and trimming were derived from the DNA, and the V and J assignments and clone size from that table. The table lists more than 200,000 clones, over 70% of them singletons. Germline-derived CDR1 and CDR2 are SGHDT and YYEEEE. Trimming cost V 4 bases and J 5 bases, with 11 bases left between them. The CDR3 has 13 residues. V and J are TRBV5-6 and TRBJ2-3; D unresolved. Sequenced input: peripheral blood. This receptor was taken from a woman aged 80 or over with acute or convalescent COVID-19. The DNA of the CDR3 is TGTGCCAGCAGCAATCCAGATGGAGATACGCAGTATTTT. This gives the protein CASSNPDGDTQYF.